The 28 T cell receptor beta chains below all came from one sample that was sequenced in a study of blood T cell repertoires in COVID-19. Produced via immunoSEQ multiplex PCR; TCRdb's table is partial and in-frame only. The data contain nearly 200,000 clones, 65% to 85% of them singletons. Specimen: PBMCs or T cells enriched from blood (not recorded which). These receptors were taken from a man aged 35 to 55 who had recovered from COVID-19.

This clone was detected only once. CDR3 residues: CASSPQVSYEQYF. DNA of the CDR3: TGTGCCAGCTCACCTCAGGTTTCTTACGAGCAGTACTTC. The chain couples TRBV18 to TRBJ2-7; D ambiguous. CDR1 and CDR2 from the germline V gene are KGHSH and LQKENI. The CDR3 runs 13 residues. Trimming cost V 3 bases and J 4 bases, with 10 bases left between them. The variable domain in full, completed from reference TRBV18 and TRBJ2-7, reads NAGVMQNPRHLVRRRGQEARLRCSPMKGHSHVYWYRQLPEEGLKFMVYLQKENIIDESGMPKERFSAEFPKEGPSILRIQQVVRGDSAAYFCASSPQVSYEQYFGPGTRLTVT.

The chain employs TRBV7-2 and TRBJ2-3, with 11 bases identical to TRBD2. The V gene's germline CDR1 is SGHTA and CDR2 FQGNSA. With V trimmed by 10 bases and J by 2 bases, 8 bases remained unmatched. This CDR3 has 15 residues. As DNA, the CDR3 is TGTGCCACACCTAGCGGGGGGCCCAACACAGATACGCAGTATTTT. It encodes CATPSGGPNTDTQYF.

This clone was found once. The chain recombines TRBV7-9 with TRBJ2-7, with D possibly TRBD1 on 6 matching bases. CDR3 length: 15 residues. Germline V gives CDR1 SEHNR, CDR2 FQNEAQ (reference sequence). V was trimmed by 1 base and J by 1 base, leaving 11 bases between them. CDR3 residues: CASSLDRGLSYEQYF. The DNA for the CDR3 is TGTGCCAGCAGCTTAGATAGGGGGTTATCCTACGAGCAGTACTTC.

This rearrangement joins TRBV5-1 to TRBJ1-2; 7 bases fit TRBD1. With 0 bases clipped from V and 5 bases from J, the junction kept 13 bases outside the gene matches. This CDR3 comprises 17 residues. CDR1 is SGHRS, CDR2 YFSETQ, per germline. The CDR3: CASSLGQGEYSRYGYTF. In nucleotides, the CDR3 is TGCGCCAGCAGCTTGGGACAGGGCGAGTACTCGAGGTATGGCTACACCTTC.

The chain combines TRBV2 with TRBJ1-4; 10 bases align to TRBD1. From germline, CDR1 is SNHLY and CDR2 FYNNEI. J was trimmed by 8 bases and V by 4 bases; bases with no gene match: 4. The CDR3 covers 14 residues. CDR3 DNA: TGTGCCAGCAGTGCCGGGACAGGGGCCGAAAAACTGTTTTTT. Its translation is CASSAGTGAEKLFF.

The count of this clone is one. V is TRBV12-3 or TRBV12-4 and J is TRBJ1-1, with TRBD1 as a possible D gene (5 bases). The CDR3 is 12 residues long. V dropped 3 bases and J dropped 7 bases, with 9 bases sitting between them. The CDR3 is CASSLGGFEAFF. The DNA of the CDR3 is TGTGCCAGCAGTTTGGGGGGATTTGAAGCTTTCTTT.

J is TRBJ2-5 and V is TRBV9; perhaps TRBD2 as D (6 bases). Germline V gene data show CDR1 as SGDLS and CDR2 as YYNGEE. CDR3 length: 13 residues. Deletions cut 0 bases from V and 3 bases from J, with 6 bases between. In DNA form, the CDR3 reads TGTGCCAGCAGCGTAGGGGGGGAAGAGACCCAGTACTTC. As protein: CASSVGGEETQYF.

This chain links TRBV24-1 with TRBJ2-1; 9 nucleotides match TRBD1. Germline CDR1 and CDR2: KGHDR and SFDVKD. After removal of 4 bases from V and 9 bases from J, the junction contained 12 bases not matched to a gene. The CDR3 is made up of 16 amino acids. The DNA for the CDR3 is TGTGCCACCAGTGAGCCGGGACAGGGTCGATTAGCTGAGCAGTTCTTC. It yields the protein CATSEPGQGRLAEQFF.

This clone has more than one count but fewer than ten. The chain has TRBV11-1 and TRBJ2-7; weak D call: TRBD1 (6 bases). Per the germline V gene, CDR1 is SGHAT and CDR2 is FQDESV (reference sequence). V lost 0 bases and J lost 6, with 9 bases in between. This CDR3 has 13 amino acids. For the CDR3, the DNA is TGTGCCAGCAGCTTAGCGACAGGTTCCGAGCAGTACTTC. It codes for CASSLATGSEQYF.

The genes are TRBV5-1 and TRBJ1-1; D perhaps matches TRBD1 (5 bases). The CDR3 extends over 14 amino acids. CDR1 SGHRS and CDR2 YFSETQ come from the germline V gene. V was cut by 0 bases and J by 3 bases, with 9 bases left in between. In DNA form, the CDR3 reads TGCGCCAGCAGCTTGGAGGGGTGGGACACTGAAGCTTTCTTT. Translation: CASSLEGWDTEAFF.

The count of this clone is one. This sequence joins TRBV5-4 and TRBJ2-1; 8 bases agree with TRBD1. V was clipped by 2 bases and J by 5 bases; unmatched bases: 6. This CDR3 has 15 amino acids. Germline CDR1 SGHNT, CDR2 YYREEE (reference sequence). Here the CDR3 reads CASSFAQGANNEQFF. The CDR3 bases are TGTGCCAGCAGCTTTGCTCAGGGGGCGAACAATGAGCAGTTCTTC.

For the CDR3, the DNA is TGTGCCAGTCAACTAACTAGCGGGTACGAGACCCAGTACTTC. Translated, it gives CASQLTSGYETQYF. The chain joins TRBV7-2 to TRBJ2-5; 9 nucleotides align to TRBD2. CDR1 SGHTA and CDR2 FQGNSA come from the germline V gene. V lost 9 bases and J lost 5; bases outside the gene matches: 10. This CDR3 is 14 amino acids long. Together with reference TRBV7-2 and TRBJ2-5, the CDR3 gives the full variable domain: GAGVSQSPSNKVTEKGKDVELRCDPISGHTALYWYRQSLGQGLEFLIYFQGNSAPDKSGLPSDRFSAERTGGSVSTLTIQRTQQEDSAVYLCASQLTSGYETQYFGPGTRLLVL.

This clone occurred once. The rearrangement joins TRBV19 to TRBJ1-3; TRBD1 might be the D (6 bases). Germline V gives CDR1 LNHDA, CDR2 SQIVND (reference sequence). The CDR3 sequence is 15 residues long. Between the trimmed V and J ends, which lost 3 bases and 0 bases, there was a span of 9 bases. The CDR3 DNA sequence: TGTGCCAGTAGTATCACAGGGAACTCTGGAAACACCATATATTTT. This codes for CASSITGNSGNTIYF.

The chain joins TRBV4-2 to TRBJ2-2, with a weak D call TRBD1 (6 bases). CDR1 and CDR2 (germline): LGHNA, YNFKEQ. The germline V and J ends were trimmed by 0 bases and 9 bases, with 17 bases remaining between them. CDR3 length: 16 residues. CDR3 loop: CASSQDAGTSDRELFF. CDR3 DNA sequence: TGTGCCAGCAGCCAAGACGCCGGGACATCGGACCGGGAGCTGTTTTTT.

V is TRBV5-1 and J is TRBJ1-2, with TRBD1 matching 9 bases. The junction had 6 bases not matched to a gene; V was cut back by 3 bases and J by 3 bases. The CDR3 has 15 amino acids. The germline V gene has CDR1 SGHRS and CDR2 YFSETQ. CDR3 nucleotides: TGCGCCAGCAGCTACGGGACAGGGAAGGACTATGGCTACACCTTC. Protein sequence: CASSYGTGKDYGYTF.

This clone was picked up many times. V is TRBV7-8 and J is TRBJ1-1, with 8 bases identical to TRBD1. The CDR3 has 16 residues. Germline V gene sequence: CDR1 SGHVS, CDR2 FQNEAQ. Trimming removed 1 base from V and 4 bases from J; junction bases left unmatched: 8. The CDR3 here is CASSLVRTGSSTEAFF. CDR3 nucleotide sequence: TGTGCCAGCAGCTTAGTGCGGACAGGGAGTAGCACTGAAGCTTTCTTT.

The CDR3, as DNA: TGTGCCAGCAGTCCCAATAGGGCAGGGGTAAGCACTGAAGCTTTCTTT. Its protein is CASSPNRAGVSTEAFF. This rearrangement joins TRBV27 to TRBJ1-1; TRBD1 is a possible D gene (6 bases). The ends were cut back, 5 bases at V and 4 bases at J, with 20 bases in the middle. CDR1 and CDR2 from the germline V gene are MNHEY and SMNVEV (reference sequence). This CDR3 region has 16 residues.

In this sample, this clone turned up a few times. The chain joins TRBV10-3 to TRBJ1-2; 7 bases align to TRBD1. V trimming: 0 bases; J trimming: 3 bases; junction bases outside the gene matches: 4. Germline-derived CDR1 and CDR2 are ENHRY and SYGVKD. The length of the CDR3 is 15 residues. The CDR3 coding sequence is TGTGCCATCAGTGAGTCTGGGACAGTTGACTATGGCTACACCTTC. This translates into CAISESGTVDYGYTF.

The J gene is TRBJ1-2, the V gene TRBV7-2, with 10 bases fitting TRBD1. The ends lost 5 bases at V and 8 bases at J; junction bases unmatched: 14. The CDR3 totals 16 residues. Germline V gene data show CDR1 as SGHTA and CDR2 as FQGNSA. In DNA form, the CDR3 reads TGTGCCAGCAGCCCATCCAAGACAGGGGGCGCAGAAGGCTACACCTTC. This encodes CASSPSKTGGAEGYTF.

The sample holds a few counts of this clone. The gene calls are TRBV7-8 and TRBJ2-2, with 7 bases aligning to TRBD1. Looked up from germline, CDR1 is SGHVS and CDR2 is FQNEAQ. This CDR3 spans 16 amino acids. With 5 bases clipped from V and 3 bases from J, the junction kept 9 bases outside the gene matches. The CDR3 spells CASSIRQGRDTGELFF. As DNA, the CDR3 is TGTGCCAGCAGCATCCGACAGGGAAGGGACACCGGGGAGCTGTTTTTT. Combining the CDR3 with reference TRBV7-8 and TRBJ2-2 gives the whole variable domain GAGVSQSPRYKVAKRGQDVALRCDPISGHVSLFWYQQALGQGPEFLTYFQNEAQLDKSGLPSDRFFAERPEGSVSTLKIQRTQQEDSAVYLCASSIRQGRDTGELFFGEGSRLTVL.

V is TRBV2 and J is TRBJ1-2, with D possibly matching TRBD1 (5 bases). The CDR3 is 14 residues long. Trimming cost V 2 bases and J 7 bases, with 14 bases left between them. The V gene's germline CDR1 is SNHLY and CDR2 FYNNEI. In DNA form, the CDR3 reads TGTGCCAGCAGTGAAAGGTCCAGGGTTGGTGGCTACACCTTC. Amino acids: CASSERSRVGGYTF.

The chain uses TRBV19 and TRBJ1-5; D gene uncertain. The CDR3 is 15 amino acids. Germline-derived CDR1 and CDR2 are LNHDA and SQIVND (reference sequence). Trimming removed 3 bases from V and 0 bases from J, with 9 bases in between. The CDR3 loop is CASSIIDYSNQPQHF. DNA of the CDR3: TGTGCCAGTAGTATCATAGATTATAGCAATCAGCCCCAGCATTTT.

V is TRBV11-2 and J is TRBJ1-1, with 9 bases that match TRBD1. The V and J ends lost 4 bases and 1 base, in that order; junction bases with no gene match: 7. The CDR3 is 16 amino acids. The germline V gene has CDR1 SGHAT and CDR2 FQNNGV. Here the CDR3 DNA reads TGTGCCAGCAGCTCGAACAGGGGGCTCGGGAACACTGAAGCTTTCTTT. It translates to CASSSNRGLGNTEAFF. The full variable domain, completed using reference TRBV11-2 and TRBJ1-1, is EAGVAQSPRYKIIEKRQSVAFWCNPISGHATLYWYQQILGQGPKLLIQFQNNGVVDDSQLPKDRFSAERLKGVDSTLKIQPAKLEDSAVYLCASSSNRGLGNTEAFFGQGTRLTVV.

This clone appeared many times. V is TRBV6-6 and J is TRBJ1-6; TRBD1 matches at 9 bases. Germline CDR1 and CDR2: MNHNY and SVGAGI (reference sequence). V dropped 5 bases and J dropped 7; count of bases not matched to a gene: 12. CDR3 size: 17 residues. DNA of the CDR3: TGTGCCAGCAGTCTGCTGATGGGACAGGGTAAAAATTCACCCCTCCACTTT. This codes for CASSLLMGQGKNSPLHF.

The chain employs TRBV10-3 and TRBJ2-7, with 7 nucleotides matching TRBD2. V shed 5 bases, J shed 1 base, and the junction held 5 bases outside the gene matches. Germline V gene data show CDR1 as ENHRY and CDR2 as SYGVKD. This CDR3 region has 14 residues. CDR3 bases: TGTGCCATCAGTCCGGTGGGAGGGTCCTACGAGCAGTACTTC. It specifies CAISPVGGSYEQYF.

The gene calls are TRBV21-1 and TRBJ2-7; no check of the table's D call, TRBD1, against the DNA was made. TRBV21-1 is assigned pseudogene status. The CDR3 is 19 amino acids. The CDR3 DNA is TGTGCCAGCAGCAAATTTAGTCGCGATTCGGGCAGGGCTTTCGACGAGCAGTACTTC. This translates into CASSKFSRDSGRAFDEQYF.

This rearrangement joins TRBV11-2 to TRBJ2-1; perhaps TRBD2 as D (6 bases). CDR3 length: 16 amino acids. V lost 5 bases to trimming and J lost 0 bases, with 14 bases between them. Looked up from germline, CDR1 is SGHAT and CDR2 is FQNNGV. The CDR3 loop reads CASSAGLPSSYNEQFF. The CDR3 DNA is TGTGCCAGCAGCGCGGGACTGCCAAGCTCCTACAATGAGCAGTTCTTC.

This clone was counted a few times. The genes are TRBV6-1 and TRBJ2-7, with 8 bases fitting TRBD1. Looked up from germline, CDR1 is MNHNS and CDR2 is SASEGT. J was trimmed by 1 base and V by 4 bases; bases with no gene match: 12. The CDR3 runs to 17 residues. The CDR3 loop is CASSATRQGLLSYEQYF. Here the CDR3 DNA reads TGTGCCAGCAGTGCGACAAGACAGGGGTTACTTTCCTACGAGCAGTACTTC.